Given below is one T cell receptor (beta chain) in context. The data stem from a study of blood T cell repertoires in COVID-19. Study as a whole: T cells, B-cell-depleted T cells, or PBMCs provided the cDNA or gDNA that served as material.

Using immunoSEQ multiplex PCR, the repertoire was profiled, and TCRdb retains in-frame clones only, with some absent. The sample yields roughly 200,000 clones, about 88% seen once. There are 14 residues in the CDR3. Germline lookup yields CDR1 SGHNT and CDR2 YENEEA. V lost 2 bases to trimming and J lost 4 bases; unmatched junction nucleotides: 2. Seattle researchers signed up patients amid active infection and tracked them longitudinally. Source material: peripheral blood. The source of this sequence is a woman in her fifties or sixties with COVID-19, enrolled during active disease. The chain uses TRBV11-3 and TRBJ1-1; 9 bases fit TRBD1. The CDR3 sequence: CASSLMGQGTEAFF. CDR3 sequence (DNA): TGTGCCAGCAGCTTAATGGGACAGGGCACTGAAGCTTTCTTT. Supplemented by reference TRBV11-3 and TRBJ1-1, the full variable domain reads EAGVVQSPRYKIIEKKQPVAFWCNPISGHNTLYWYLQNLGQGPELLIRYENEEAVDDSQLPKDRFSAERLKGVDSTLKIQPAELGDSAVYLCASSLMGQGTEAFFGQGTRLTVV.